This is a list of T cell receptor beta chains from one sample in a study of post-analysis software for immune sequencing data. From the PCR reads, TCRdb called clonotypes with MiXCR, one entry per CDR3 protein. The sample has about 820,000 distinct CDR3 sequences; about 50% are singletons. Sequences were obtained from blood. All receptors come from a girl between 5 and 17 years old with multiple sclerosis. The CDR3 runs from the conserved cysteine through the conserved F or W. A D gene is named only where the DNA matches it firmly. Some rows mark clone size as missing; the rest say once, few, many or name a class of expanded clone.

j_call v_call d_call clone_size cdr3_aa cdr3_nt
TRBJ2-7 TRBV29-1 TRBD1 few CSALKGTANEQYF TGCAGCGCCTTAAAGGGGACAGCTAACGAGCAGTACTTC
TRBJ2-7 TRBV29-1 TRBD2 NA CSVGASGGFYEQYF TGCAGCGTTGGGGCTAGCGGGGGTTTTTACGAGCAGTACTTC
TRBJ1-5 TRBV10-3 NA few CATYGGGNQPQHF TGTGCCACCTATGGAGGGGGCAATCAGCCCCAGCATTTT
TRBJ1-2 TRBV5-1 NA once CASSSQSGPRVYGYTF TGCGCCAGCAGCTCCCAATCAGGCCCTCGGGTCTATGGCTACACCTTC
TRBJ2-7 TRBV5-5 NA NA CASTNSAIGELGQYF TGTGCCAGCACCAATTCGGCGATCGGGGAGTTAGGGCAGTACTTC
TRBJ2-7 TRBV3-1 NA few CASSHAGPRAGSYEQYF TGTGCCAGCAGCCACGCAGGTCCCAGGGCCGGTAGTTACGAGCAGTACTTC
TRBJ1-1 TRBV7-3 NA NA CACSSGGNTEAFF TGTGCCTGCAGCTCGGGGGGGAACACTGAAGCTTTCTTT
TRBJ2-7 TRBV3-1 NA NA CASSQRRGSSYEQYF TGTGCCAGCAGCCAACGTCGGGGGAGCTCCTACGAGCAGTACTTC
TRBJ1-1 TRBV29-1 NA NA CSVDRRERTEAFF TGCAGCGTTGACAGACGGGAGCGAACTGAAGCTTTCTTT
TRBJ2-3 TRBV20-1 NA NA CSARDPKKPMAQYF TGCAGTGCTAGAGACCCTAAGAAGCCCATGGCGCAGTATTTT
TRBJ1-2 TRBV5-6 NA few CASRLRAPGGYTF TGTGCCAGCAGACTCAGAGCACCCGGGGGCTACACCTTC
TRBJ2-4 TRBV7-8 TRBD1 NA CASSLMSQGVKNIQYF TGTGCCAGCAGCTTAATGTCCCAGGGGGTCAAAAACATTCAGTACTTC
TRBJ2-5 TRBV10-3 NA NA CAISEGEGGFQETQYF TGTGCCATCAGTGAGGGAGAGGGAGGATTCCAAGAGACCCAGTACTTC
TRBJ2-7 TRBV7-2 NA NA CASSTATGPLYEQYF TGTGCCAGCAGCACAGCCACCGGCCCTCTCTACGAGCAGTACTTC
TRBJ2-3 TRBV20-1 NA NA CSATERGDTQYF TGCAGTGCTACGGAGAGAGGAGATACGCAGTATTTT
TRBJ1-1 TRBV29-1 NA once CSVTGMNTEAFF TGCAGCGTAACAGGGATGAACACTGAAGCTTTCTTT
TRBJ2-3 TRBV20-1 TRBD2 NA CSARGGSSAGRTDTQYF TGCAGTGCTAGAGGCGGGTCGTCAGCGGGGCGTACAGATACGCAGTATTTT
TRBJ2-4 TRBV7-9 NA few CASSSGPKPGETQYF TGTGCCAGCAGCTCCGGACCTAAACCGGGGGAGACTCAGTACTTC
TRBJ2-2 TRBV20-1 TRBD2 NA CSARVGGGLAPTGELFF TGCAGTGCTAGAGTAGGGGGAGGACTAGCGCCCACCGGGGAGCTGTTTTTT
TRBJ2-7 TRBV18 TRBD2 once CASSTGTSRLEQYF TGTGCCAGCTCAACCGGGACTAGTCGTCTCGAGCAGTACTTC
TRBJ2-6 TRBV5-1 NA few CASSNPTVSGANVLTF TGCGCCAGCAGCAACCCGACAGTTTCTGGGGCCAACGTCCTGACTTTC
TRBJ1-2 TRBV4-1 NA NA CASSQEGNYGYTF TGCGCCAGCAGCCAAGAAGGGAACTATGGCTACACCTTC
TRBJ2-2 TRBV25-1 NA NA CASSGSRVNTGELFF TGTGCCAGCAGTGGGAGCAGGGTGAACACCGGGGAGCTGTTTTTT
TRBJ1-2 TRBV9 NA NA CASNVDREGAPYGYTF TGTGCCAGCAACGTAGATCGAGAAGGGGCTCCCTATGGCTACACCTTC
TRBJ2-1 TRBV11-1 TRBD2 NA CASGDYLGEQFF TGTGCCAGCGGGGACTATCTGGGTGAGCAGTTCTTC
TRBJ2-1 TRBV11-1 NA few CASSLVGVDEQFF TGTGCCAGCAGCTTAGTTGGGGTCGATGAGCAGTTCTTC
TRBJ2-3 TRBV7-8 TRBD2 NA CASSSGLVRGTQYF TGTGCCAGCAGCTCGGGACTAGTGAGGGGTACGCAGTATTTT
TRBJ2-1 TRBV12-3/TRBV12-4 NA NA CASPSSKANEQFF TGTGCCAGCCCCTCTTCAAAAGCCAATGAGCAGTTCTTC
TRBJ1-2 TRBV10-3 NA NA CAISESPGSNYGYTF TGTGCCATCAGTGAGTCTCCCGGGAGTAACTATGGCTACACCTTC
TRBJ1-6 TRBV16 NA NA CASSQSSGTGHSPLHF TGTGCCAGCAGCCAATCGAGCGGGACGGGGCATTCACCCCTCCACTTT
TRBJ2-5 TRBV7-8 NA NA CASSLVEGPVTKTQYF TGTGCCAGCAGCTTAGTAGAGGGGCCCGTAACTAAGACCCAGTACTTC
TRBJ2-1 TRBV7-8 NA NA CASSPSSGNYNEQFF TGTGCCAGCAGCCCAAGTAGCGGTAACTACAATGAGCAGTTCTTC
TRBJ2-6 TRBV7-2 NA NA CASSSSFGANVLTF TGTGCCAGCAGCTCCTCCTTCGGGGCCAACGTCCTGACTTTC
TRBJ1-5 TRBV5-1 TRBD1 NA CASSPDRGNNQPQHF TGCGCCAGCAGCCCGGACAGGGGGAACAATCAGCCCCAGCATTTT
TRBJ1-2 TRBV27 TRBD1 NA CASRKGQQHGYTF TGTGCCAGCAGAAAGGGACAGCAACATGGCTACACCTTC
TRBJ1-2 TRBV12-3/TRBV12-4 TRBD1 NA CASSYQGAGGYTF TGTGCCAGCAGTTACCAGGGGGCGGGAGGCTACACCTTC
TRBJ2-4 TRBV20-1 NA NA CSARDTRQSKNIQYF TGCAGTGCTAGAGATACCAGGCAGTCCAAAAACATTCAGTACTTC
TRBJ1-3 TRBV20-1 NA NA CSALRGTGNTIYF TGCAGTGCCCTTCGGGGTACTGGAAACACCATATATTTT
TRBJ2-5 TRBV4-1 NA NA CASSISGMVQETQYF TGCGCCAGCAGCATCAGCGGAATGGTACAAGAGACCCAGTACTTC
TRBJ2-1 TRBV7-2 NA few CASSSLEAGSYNEQFF TGTGCCAGCAGCTCGCTCGAGGCAGGGTCCTACAATGAGCAGTTCTTC
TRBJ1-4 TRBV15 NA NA CATSRVGATNEKLFF TGTGCCACCAGCAGAGTGGGTGCAACTAATGAAAAACTGTTTTTT
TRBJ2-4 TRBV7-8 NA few CASSPTSNIQYF TGTGCCAGCAGCCCTACTTCGAACATTCAGTACTTC
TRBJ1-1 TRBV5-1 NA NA CASTPFGPDWGNTEAFF TGCGCCAGCACCCCCTTCGGGCCAGATTGGGGTAACACTGAAGCTTTCTTT
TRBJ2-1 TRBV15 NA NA CATSRDLVGAGDNEQFF TGTGCCACCAGCAGAGATCTCGTGGGGGCCGGCGACAATGAGCAGTTCTTC
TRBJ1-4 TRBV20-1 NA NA CSARGDSTNEKLFF TGCAGTGCTAGAGGAGACAGTACTAATGAAAAACTGTTTTTT
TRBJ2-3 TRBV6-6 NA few CASSPRESTDTQYF TGTGCCAGCAGCCCCAGGGAGAGCACAGATACGCAGTATTTT
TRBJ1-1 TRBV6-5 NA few CASRLTGENTEAFF TGTGCCAGCAGGCTGACGGGGGAGAACACTGAAGCTTTCTTT
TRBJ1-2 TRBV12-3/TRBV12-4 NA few CASTATAANYGYTF TGTGCCAGCACCGCGACGGCGGCCAACTATGGCTACACCTTC
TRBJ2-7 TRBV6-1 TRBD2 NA CASSEVGGRAHYEQDF TGTGCCAGCAGTGAAGTAGGCGGGAGGGCCCACTACGAGCAGGACTTC
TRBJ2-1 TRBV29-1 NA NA CSGSGHPPSNEQFF TGCAGCGGATCGGGACACCCGCCGAGCAATGAGCAGTTCTTC
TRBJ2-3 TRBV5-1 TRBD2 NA CASSPGTSGPDTQYF TGCGCCAGCAGCCCCGGGACTAGCGGACCAGATACGCAGTATTTT